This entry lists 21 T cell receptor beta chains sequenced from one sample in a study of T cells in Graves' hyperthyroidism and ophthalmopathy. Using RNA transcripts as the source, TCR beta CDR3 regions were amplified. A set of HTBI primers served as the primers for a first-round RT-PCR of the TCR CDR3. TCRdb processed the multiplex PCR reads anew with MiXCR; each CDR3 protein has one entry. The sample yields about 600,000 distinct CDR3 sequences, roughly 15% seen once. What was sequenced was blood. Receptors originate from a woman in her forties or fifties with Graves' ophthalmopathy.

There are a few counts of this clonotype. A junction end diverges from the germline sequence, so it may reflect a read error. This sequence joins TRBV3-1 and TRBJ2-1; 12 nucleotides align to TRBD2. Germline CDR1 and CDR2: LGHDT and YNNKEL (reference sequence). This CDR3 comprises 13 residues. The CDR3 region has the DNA TGTGCCAGCAGTCGGACTAGCGGGAATGAGCAGCTCTTC. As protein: CASSRTSGNEQLF.

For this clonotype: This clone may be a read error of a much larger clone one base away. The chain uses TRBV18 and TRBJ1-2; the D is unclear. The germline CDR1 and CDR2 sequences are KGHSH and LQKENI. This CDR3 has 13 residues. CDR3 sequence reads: CASSPREDYGCTF. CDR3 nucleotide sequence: TGTGCCAGCTCACCTCGGGAGGACTATGGCTGCACCTTC.

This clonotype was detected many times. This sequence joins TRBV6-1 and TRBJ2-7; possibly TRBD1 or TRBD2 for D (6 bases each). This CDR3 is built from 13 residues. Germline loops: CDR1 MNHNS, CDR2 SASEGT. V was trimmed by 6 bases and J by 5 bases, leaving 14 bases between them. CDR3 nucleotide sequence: TGTGCCAGCAGCCTAATAAGGGGGGACGAGCAGTACTTC. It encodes CASSLIRGDEQYF.

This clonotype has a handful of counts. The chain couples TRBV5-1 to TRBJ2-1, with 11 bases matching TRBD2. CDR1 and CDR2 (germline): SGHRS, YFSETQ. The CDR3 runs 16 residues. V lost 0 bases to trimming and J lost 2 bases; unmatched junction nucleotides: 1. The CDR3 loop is CASSLDSGRAYNEQFF. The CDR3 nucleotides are TGCGCCAGCAGCTTGGATAGCGGGAGGGCCTACAATGAGCAGTTCTTC.

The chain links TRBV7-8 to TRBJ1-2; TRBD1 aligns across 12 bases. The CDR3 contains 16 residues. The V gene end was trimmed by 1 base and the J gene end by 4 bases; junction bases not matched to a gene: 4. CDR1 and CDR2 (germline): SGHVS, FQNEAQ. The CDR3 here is CASSLVGTGGGYGYTF. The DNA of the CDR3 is TGTGCCAGCAGCTTAGTAGGGACAGGGGGCGGCTATGGCTACACCTTC.

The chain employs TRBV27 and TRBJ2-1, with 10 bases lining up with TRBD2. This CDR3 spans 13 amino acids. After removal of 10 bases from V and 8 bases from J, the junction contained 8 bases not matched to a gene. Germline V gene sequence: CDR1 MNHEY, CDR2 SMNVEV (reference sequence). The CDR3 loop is CATSSGSVDEQFF. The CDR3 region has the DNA TGTGCCACCTCTAGCGGGAGCGTGGATGAGCAGTTCTTC.

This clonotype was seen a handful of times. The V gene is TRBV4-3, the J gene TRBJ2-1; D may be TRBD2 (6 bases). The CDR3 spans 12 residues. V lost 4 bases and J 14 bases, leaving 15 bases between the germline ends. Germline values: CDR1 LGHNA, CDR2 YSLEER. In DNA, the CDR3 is TGCGCCAGCAGCCCGACCGGGGGAGATAAGTTCTTC. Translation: CASSPTGGDKFF.

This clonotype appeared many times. This CDR3 reads CASSPRQAVGFEQYF. The CDR3 region has the DNA TGTGCCAGCTCACCACGGCAGGCCGTCGGGTTCGAGCAGTACTTC. The V and J genes are TRBV18 and TRBJ2-7, with D unresolved. CDR3 length: 15 amino acids. Germline V gene lookup returns CDR1 KGHSH and CDR2 LQKENI. V dropped 1 base and J dropped 6 bases, with 16 bases sitting between them.

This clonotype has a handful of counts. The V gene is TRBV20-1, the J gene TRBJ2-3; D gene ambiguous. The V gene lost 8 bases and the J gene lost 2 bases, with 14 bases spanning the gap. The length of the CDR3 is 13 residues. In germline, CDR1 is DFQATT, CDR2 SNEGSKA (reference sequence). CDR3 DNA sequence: TGCAGTACCCAGTCGGGCCTCACAGATACGCAGTATTTT. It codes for CSTQSGLTDTQYF.

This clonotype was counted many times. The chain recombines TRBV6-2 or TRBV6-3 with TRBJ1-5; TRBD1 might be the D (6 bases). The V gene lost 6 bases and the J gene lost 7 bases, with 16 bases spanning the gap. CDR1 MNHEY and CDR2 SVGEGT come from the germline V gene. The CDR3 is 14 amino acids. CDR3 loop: CASRITGSFQPQHF. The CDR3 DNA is TGTGCCAGCAGGATTACAGGGTCCTTCCAGCCCCAGCATTTT.

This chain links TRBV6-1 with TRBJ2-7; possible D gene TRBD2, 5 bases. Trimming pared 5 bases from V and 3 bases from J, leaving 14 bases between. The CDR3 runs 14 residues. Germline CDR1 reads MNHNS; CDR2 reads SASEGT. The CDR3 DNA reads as TGTGCCAGCAGTCGCACTAGTACTAGCTACGAGCAGTACTTC. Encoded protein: CASSRTSTSYEQYF.

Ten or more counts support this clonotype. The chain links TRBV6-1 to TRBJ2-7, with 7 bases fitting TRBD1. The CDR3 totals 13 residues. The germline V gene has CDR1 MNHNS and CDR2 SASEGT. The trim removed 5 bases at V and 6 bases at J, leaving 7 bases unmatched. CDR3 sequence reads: CASSHTTGVEQYF. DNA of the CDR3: TGTGCCAGCAGTCACACCACAGGGGTCGAGCAGTACTTC.

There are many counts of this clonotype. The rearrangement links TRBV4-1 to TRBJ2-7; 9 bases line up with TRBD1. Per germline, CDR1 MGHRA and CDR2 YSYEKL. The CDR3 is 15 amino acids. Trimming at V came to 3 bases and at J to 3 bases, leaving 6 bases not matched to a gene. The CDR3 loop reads CASSQVPGQGYEQYF. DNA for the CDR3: TGCGCCAGCAGCCAGGTCCCGGGACAGGGCTACGAGCAGTACTTC.

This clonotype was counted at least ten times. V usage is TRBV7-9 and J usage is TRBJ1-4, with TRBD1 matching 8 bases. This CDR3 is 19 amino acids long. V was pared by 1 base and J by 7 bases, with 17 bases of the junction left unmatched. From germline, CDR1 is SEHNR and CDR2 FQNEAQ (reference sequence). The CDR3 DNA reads TGTGCCAGCAGCTTAGTTTCTGGGACAGGAATTTTCAGCAGTGAAAAACTGTTTTTT. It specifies CASSLVSGTGIFSSEKLFF.

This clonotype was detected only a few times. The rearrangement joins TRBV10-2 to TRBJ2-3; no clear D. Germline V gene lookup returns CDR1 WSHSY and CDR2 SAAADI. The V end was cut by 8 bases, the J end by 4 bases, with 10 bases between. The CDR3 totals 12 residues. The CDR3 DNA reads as TGCGCCAGCGGAGTACTTGCAGATACGCAGTATTTT. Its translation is CASGVLADTQYF.

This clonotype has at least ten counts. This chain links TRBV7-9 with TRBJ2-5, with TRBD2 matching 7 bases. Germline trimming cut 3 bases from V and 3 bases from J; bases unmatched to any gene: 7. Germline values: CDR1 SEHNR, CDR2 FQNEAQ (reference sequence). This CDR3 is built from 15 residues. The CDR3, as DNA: TGTGCCAGCAGCTTTCGTGGGAGGGCCGAAGAGACCCAGTACTTC. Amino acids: CASSFRGRAEETQYF. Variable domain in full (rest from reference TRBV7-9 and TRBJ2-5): DTGVSQNPRHKITKRGQNVTFRCDPISEHNRLYWYRQTLGQGPEFLTYFQNEAQLEKSRLLSDRFSAERPKGSFSTLEIQRTEQGDSAMYLCASSFRGRAEETQYFGPGTRLLVL.

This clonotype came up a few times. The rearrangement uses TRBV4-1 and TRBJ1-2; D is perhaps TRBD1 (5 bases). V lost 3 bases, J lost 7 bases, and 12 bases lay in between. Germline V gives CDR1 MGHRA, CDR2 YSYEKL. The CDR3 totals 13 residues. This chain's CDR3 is CASSQPGGFGYTF. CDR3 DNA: TGCGCCAGCAGCCAGCCCGGGGGGTTTGGCTACACCTTC.

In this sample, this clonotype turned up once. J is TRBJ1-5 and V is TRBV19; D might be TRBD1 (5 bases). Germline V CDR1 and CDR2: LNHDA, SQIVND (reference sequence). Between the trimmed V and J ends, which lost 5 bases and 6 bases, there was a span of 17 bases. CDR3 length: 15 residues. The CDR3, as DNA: TGTGCCAGTAGTCCCCGTGATGGGGCTTTTCAGCCCCAGCATTTT. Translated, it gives CASSPRDGAFQPQHF. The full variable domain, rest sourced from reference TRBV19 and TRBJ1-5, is DGGITQSPKYLFRKEGQNVTLSCEQNLNHDAMYWYRQDPGQGLRLIYYSQIVNDFQKGDIAEGYSVSREKKESFPLTVTSAQKNPTAFYLCASSPRDGAFQPQHFGDGTRLSIL.

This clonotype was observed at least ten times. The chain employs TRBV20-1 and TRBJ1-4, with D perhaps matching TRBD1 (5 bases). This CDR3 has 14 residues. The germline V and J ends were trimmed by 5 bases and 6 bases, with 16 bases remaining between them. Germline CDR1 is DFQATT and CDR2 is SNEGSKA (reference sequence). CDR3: CSARPPAGHEKLFF. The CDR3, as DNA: TGCAGTGCTCGACCCCCGGCAGGGCATGAAAAACTGTTTTTT.

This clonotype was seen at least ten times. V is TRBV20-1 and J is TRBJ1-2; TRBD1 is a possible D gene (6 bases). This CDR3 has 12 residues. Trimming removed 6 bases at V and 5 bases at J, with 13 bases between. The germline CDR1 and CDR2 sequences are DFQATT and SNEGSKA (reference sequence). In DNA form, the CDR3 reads TGCAGTGCCGGGGGGCAGATTTATGGCTACACCTTC. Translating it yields CSAGGQIYGYTF.

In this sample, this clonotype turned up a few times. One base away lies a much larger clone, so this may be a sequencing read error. CDR3 bases: TGTGCCAGCAGTTTAGGTTCTGGGGGGCAGAGAGCCAAAAACATTCAGCACTTC. It is translated as CASSLGSGGQRAKNIQHF. V usage is TRBV28 and J usage is TRBJ2-4; the D gene could be TRBD1 or TRBD2 (6 bases each). The CDR3 consists of 18 residues. The germline V gene encodes CDR1 MDHEN and CDR2 SYDVKM.